The 24 T cell receptor beta chains listed next were all sequenced from one sample in a study of T cell responses to AZD1222 COVID-19 vaccine. The table came from immunoSEQ multiplex PCR; TCRdb's copy has only in-frame clones and leaves some out. The sample contains some 120,000 clones, roughly 90% of which appear only once. The sample in question was peripheral blood, obtained on day 0 of AZD1222 vaccination. The receptors shown here come from an adult in good health.

The chain is built from TRBV7-2 and TRBJ2-5; TRBD2 aligns across 14 bases. J gave up 5 bases and V 4 bases, and 9 bases lay outside the gene matches. The germline gives CDR1 SGHTA, CDR2 FQGNSA. The CDR3 contains 17 residues. The CDR3 protein is CASSSGLAGGPQETQYF. The CDR3 DNA sequence: TGTGCCAGCAGCTCTGGACTAGCGGGGGGCCCACAGGAGACCCAGTACTTC.

This clone was observed once. This chain links TRBV5-6 with TRBJ2-3; D unclear. The CDR3 totals 17 residues. V was shortened by 1 base and J by 2 bases, with 17 bases between the two germline ends. In germline, CDR1 is SGHDT, CDR2 YYEEEE. The CDR3 loop reads CASSLFVSGRNTDTQYF. CDR3 nucleotides: TGTGCCAGCAGCTTGTTCGTGTCCGGACGCAACACAGATACGCAGTATTTT.

The chain carries TRBV7-9 and TRBJ2-5; TRBD2 might be the D (5 bases). This CDR3 region has 14 residues. The ends were cut back, 5 bases at V and 5 bases at J, with 15 bases in the middle. Per germline, CDR1 SEHNR and CDR2 FQNEAQ (reference sequence). For the CDR3, the DNA is TGTGCCAGCAGCCCAGAGACTATGCTCGAGACCCAGTACTTC. Residues: CASSPETMLETQYF. The complete variable domain, with remaining parts taken from reference TRBV7-9 and TRBJ2-5, reads DTGVSQNPRHKITKRGQNVTFRCDPISEHNRLYWYRQTLGQGPEFLTYFQNEAQLEKSRLLSDRFSAERPKGSFSTLEIQRTEQGDSAMYLCASSPETMLETQYFGPGTRLLVL.

The chain is built from TRBV3-1 (or the pseudogene TRBV3-2) and TRBJ1-2, with D tentatively TRBD1 (6 bases). V dropped 5 bases and J dropped 5 bases, with 15 bases sitting between them. In germline, CDR1 is LGHDT, CDR2 YNNKEL (reference sequence). The CDR3 has 14 residues. CDR3 nucleotide sequence: TGTGCCAGCAGCTCTAACAGGGCTGGTTATGGCTACACCTTC. As protein: CASSSNRAGYGYTF.

The chain is built from TRBV19 and TRBJ1-6, with D possibly TRBD1 on 6 matching bases. Germline V gene sequence: CDR1 LNHDA, CDR2 SQIVND (reference sequence). The V end was cut by 4 bases, the J end by 7 bases, with 11 bases between. The CDR3 is made up of 14 amino acids. CDR3 sequence (DNA): TGTGCCAGTAGTACCCGACAGGACAATTCACCCCTCCACTTT. It yields the protein CASSTRQDNSPLHF.

The chain couples TRBV28 to TRBJ2-7; TRBD2 matches 10 bases. V lost 5 bases, J lost 0 bases, and 4 bases stayed unmatched. This CDR3 has 15 residues. Germline CDR1 and CDR2: MDHEN and SYDVKM. The CDR3 loop reads CASSVLAGASYEQYF. The DNA of the CDR3 is TGTGCCAGCAGTGTGCTAGCGGGGGCCTCCTACGAGCAGTACTTC.

Written as DNA, the CDR3 is TGTGCCAGCAGTACTCCCTACAATGAGCAGTTCTTC. Residues: CASSTPYNEQFF. The V call is TRBV6-2 or TRBV6-3, the J call TRBJ2-1; no definite D call. Germline V lookup: CDR1 MNHEY, CDR2 SVGEGT. Deletions cut 5 bases from V and 2 bases from J, with 4 bases between. This CDR3 is built from 12 residues.

The chain uses TRBV5-1 and TRBJ2-3; D is perhaps TRBD1 (5 bases). The CDR3 loop spans 14 amino acids. Germline V gene sequence: CDR1 SGHRS, CDR2 YFSETQ. Trimming took off 4 bases at V and 7 bases at J, with 16 bases between the two ends. The CDR3 region is CASSQGPLENTQYF. The CDR3 DNA sequence: TGCGCCAGCAGCCAGGGCCCCCTAGAAAATACGCAGTATTTT.

V usage is TRBV3-1 (or the pseudogene TRBV3-2) and J usage is TRBJ1-3; no firm D call. The V and J ends lost 8 bases and 8 bases respectively, with 7 bases between them. CDR3 size: 10 residues. Germline CDR1 LGHDT, CDR2 YNNKEL (reference sequence). CDR3 DNA sequence: TGTGCCAGCGGTCTTGACACCATATATTTT. As protein: CASGLDTIYF.

V is TRBV6-1 and J is TRBJ1-2; 12 positions agree with TRBD1. This CDR3 has 15 residues. In germline, CDR1 is MNHNS, CDR2 SASEGT. J gave up 6 bases and V 2 bases, and 4 bases lay outside the gene matches. The CDR3 region is CASSERDRGRDGYTF. The CDR3 nucleotides are TGTGCCAGCAGTGAACGGGACAGGGGGCGGGATGGCTACACCTTC.

The chain recombines TRBV2 with TRBJ1-4, with TRBD1 as a possible D gene (5 bases). The germline gives CDR1 SNHLY, CDR2 FYNNEI. The CDR3 is made up of 15 amino acids. V was trimmed by 5 bases and J by 8 bases, leaving 18 bases between them. The CDR3 DNA is TGTGCCAGCAGTAGCTCGCGAGGGGCCGGGGAAAAACTGTTTTTT. The encoded protein is CASSSSRGAGEKLFF.

The chain recombines TRBV6-5 with TRBJ2-3; 8 nucleotides match TRBD2. The CDR3 extends over 13 amino acids. CDR1 and CDR2 (germline): MNHEY, SVGAGI. With 6 bases clipped from V and 1 base from J, the junction kept 0 bases outside the gene matches. The CDR3 sequence is CASRTSGTDTQYF. Here the CDR3 DNA reads TGTGCCAGCAGGACTAGCGGCACAGATACGCAGTATTTT.

The V gene is TRBV6-5, the J gene TRBJ1-2; 7 nucleotides match TRBD1. The germline gives CDR1 MNHEY, CDR2 SVGAGI. Trimming cost V 8 bases and J 5 bases; bases outside gene matches: 5. The CDR3 length is 12 residues. CDR3 coding DNA: TGTGCCAGCCGACAGGGAGGGTATGGCTACACCTTC. Its translation: CASRQGGYGYTF.

A single count supports this clone. The rearrangement joins TRBV19 to TRBJ2-7; 11 nucleotides line up with TRBD2. Unmatched junction bases numbered 9, after V lost 3 bases and J lost 5 bases. This CDR3 contains 16 residues. Germline V gene lookup returns CDR1 LNHDA and CDR2 SQIVND (reference sequence). CDR3 sequence (DNA): TGTGCCAGTAGTATGATGATAGCGGGAGGGTTCGACGAGCAGTACTTC. Its translation: CASSMMIAGGFDEQYF.

V and J are TRBV30 and TRBJ2-7, with D perhaps TRBD1 (6 bases). Trimming pared 4 bases from V and 3 bases from J, leaving 13 bases between. This CDR3 region has 13 residues. Germline V CDR1 and CDR2: GTSNPN, SVGIG (reference sequence). The CDR3, as DNA: TGTGCCTGGACCCGGGACACCAGCTACGAGCAGTACTTC. Its protein is CAWTRDTSYEQYF. Supplemented by reference TRBV30 and TRBJ2-7, the full variable domain reads SQTIHQWPATLVQPVGSPLSLECTVEGTSNPNLYWYRQAAGRGLQLLFYSVGIGQISSEVPQNLSASRPQDRQFILSSKKLLLSDSGFYLCAWTRDTSYEQYFGPGTRLTVT.

The chain is built from TRBV5-1 and TRBJ1-1; the D is unclear. V shed 4 bases and J shed 3 bases, with 13 bases lying between them. Germline V CDR1 and CDR2: SGHRS, YFSETQ. CDR3 length equals 14 residues. The CDR3 region is CASSPLQEDTEAFF. CDR3 nucleotide sequence: TGCGCCAGCAGCCCCCTCCAGGAAGACACTGAAGCTTTCTTT.

This rearrangement joins TRBV5-1 to TRBJ1-2; D not resolved. V gave up 5 bases and J gave up 0 bases, with 8 bases separating them. CDR3 length: 13 amino acids. Germline CDR1 and CDR2: SGHRS and YFSETQ. The DNA for the CDR3 is TGCGCCAGCAGGTCCGACTCTAACTATGGCTACACCTTC. This sequence encodes CASRSDSNYGYTF.

The rearrangement uses TRBV5-4 and TRBJ2-7; D is ambiguous. Trimming pared 2 bases from V and 0 bases from J, leaving 12 bases between. Germline CDR1 and CDR2: SGHNT and YYREEE (reference sequence). CDR3 length equals 15 residues. The CDR3 bases are TGTGCCAGCAGCTTCTTTCGAAGTAGCTCCTACGAGCAGTACTTC. Residues: CASSFFRSSSYEQYF.

V and J are TRBV27 and TRBJ2-6; no reliable D call. The CDR3 is 14 amino acids. Looked up from germline, CDR1 is MNHEY and CDR2 is SMNVEV (reference sequence). The V gene lost 7 bases and the J gene lost 0 bases, with 7 bases spanning the gap. This CDR3 reads CASKPLSGANVLTF. The CDR3 DNA sequence: TGTGCCAGCAAACCCCTCTCTGGGGCCAACGTCCTGACTTTC.

The chain is built from TRBV28 and TRBJ2-7, with unresolved D. The CDR3 is 13 amino acids. Germline-derived CDR1 and CDR2 are MDHEN and SYDVKM. Trimming shortened V by 4 bases and J by 6 bases, and 13 bases separated the two germline ends. For the CDR3, the DNA is TGTGCCAGCAGTTCCGCTGAACTGGGCGAGCAGTACTTC. It codes for CASSSAELGEQYF.

The chain recombines TRBV29-1 with TRBJ1-2, with D uncertain. Germline V lookup: CDR1 SQVTM, CDR2 ANQGSEA. This CDR3 is 14 amino acids long. Between the trimmed V and J ends, which lost 0 bases and 6 bases, there was a span of 14 bases. Written as DNA, the CDR3 is TGCAGCGTTGAAGAGATCCGAAACGAGGATGGCTACACCTTC. Encoded protein: CSVEEIRNEDGYTF.

The chain links TRBV6-5 to TRBJ1-5, with D possibly TRBD1 on 5 matching bases. This CDR3 has 11 amino acids. V gave up 10 bases and J gave up 7 bases, with 11 bases separating them. From germline, CDR1 is MNHEY and CDR2 SVGAGI. The CDR3 region has the DNA TGTGCCAAAGGGAGGGGACAGCCCCAGCATTTT. Translation gives CAKGRGQPQHF.

V usage is TRBV5-5 and J usage is TRBJ2-2; no clear D gene. CDR1 and CDR2 from the germline V gene are SGHKS and YYEKEE (reference sequence). The ends were cut back, 5 bases at V and 3 bases at J, with 8 bases in the middle. The CDR3 length is 13 residues. The CDR3 sequence: CASRHVYTGELFF. In nucleotides, the CDR3 is TGTGCCAGCAGGCACGTTTACACCGGGGAGCTGTTTTTT. Full variable domain (outside the CDR3, taken from reference TRBV5-5 and TRBJ2-2): DAGVTQSPTHLIKTRGQQVTLRCSPISGHKSVSWYQQVLGQGPQFIFQYYEKEERGRGNFPDRFSARQFPNYSSELNVNALLLGDSALYLCASRHVYTGELFFGEGSRLTVL.

The chain recombines TRBV7-6 with TRBJ1-1, with D hard to call. Trimming left V 5 bases short and J 3 bases short, with 16 bases between. The CDR3 is 15 residues long. CDR1 is SGHVS and CDR2 is FNYEAQ in the germline V gene. The CDR3 spells CASSPRFGGDTEAFF. CDR3 DNA sequence: TGTGCCAGCAGCCCGCGTTTCGGCGGGGACACTGAAGCTTTCTTT.